This note documents a single TCR beta chain sequence. What it recognizes is unknown. PCR employed 60 Vbeta and 13 Jbeta primers. TCRdb keeps only in-frame clones here, not all; method: immunoSEQ multiplex PCR. Here the sample spans 130,000 or so clones, less than 10% being singletons. The germline V and J ends were trimmed by 1 base and 3 bases, with 12 bases remaining between them. The CDR3 consists of 16 residues. Germline V gene data show CDR1 as SNHLY and CDR2 as FYNNEI. This record comes from a study of cytomegalovirus exposure and HLA in healthy donors. Study findings and constraints: Researchers reported in a later analysis that common viral pathogens appeared linked to several top clusters. When analyzed later, a missense DCLRE1C variant was found to be linked to TCR beta V- and J-gene trimming. Prior analysis indicated that the majority of TCR beta V segments exhibited productivity approximately 90% or approximately 30% of the time.

Sequencing was carried out using PBMCs. The sequence was obtained from a woman in her thirties or forties in good health and CMV-seropositive. The chain has TRBV2 and TRBJ2-2; a weak D match, TRBD1 (6 bases). CDR3 bases: TGTGCCAGCAGTGAAGTGGGTCAGGGGTACACCGGGGAGCTGTTTTTT. As protein: CASSEVGQGYTGELFF.